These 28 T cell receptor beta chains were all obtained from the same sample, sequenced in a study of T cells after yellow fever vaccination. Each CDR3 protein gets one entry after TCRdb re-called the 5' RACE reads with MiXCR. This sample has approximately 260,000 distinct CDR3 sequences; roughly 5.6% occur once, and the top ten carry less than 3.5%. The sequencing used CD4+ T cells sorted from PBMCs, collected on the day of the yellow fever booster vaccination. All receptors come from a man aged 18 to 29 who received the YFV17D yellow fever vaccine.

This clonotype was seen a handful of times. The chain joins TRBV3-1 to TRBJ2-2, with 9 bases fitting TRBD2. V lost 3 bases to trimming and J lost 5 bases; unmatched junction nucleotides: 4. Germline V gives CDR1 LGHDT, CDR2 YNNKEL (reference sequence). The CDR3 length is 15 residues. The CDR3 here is CASSQRGGRTGELFF. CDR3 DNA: TGTGCCAGCAGCCAGCGGGGGGGGCGGACCGGGGAGCTGTTTTTT.

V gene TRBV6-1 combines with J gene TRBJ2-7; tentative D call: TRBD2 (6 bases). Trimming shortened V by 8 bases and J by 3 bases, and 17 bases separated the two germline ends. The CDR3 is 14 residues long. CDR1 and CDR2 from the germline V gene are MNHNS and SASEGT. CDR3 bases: TGTGCCAGCCGTCGTTCTAGCGACCACTACGAGCAGTACTTC. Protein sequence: CASRRSSDHYEQYF.

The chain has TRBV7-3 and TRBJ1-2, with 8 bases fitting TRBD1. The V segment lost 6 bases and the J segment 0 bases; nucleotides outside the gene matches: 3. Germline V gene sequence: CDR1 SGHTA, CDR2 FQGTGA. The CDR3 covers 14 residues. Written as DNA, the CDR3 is TGTGCCAGCAGTACAGGGGGGACTAACTATGGCTACACCTTC. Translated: CASSTGGTNYGYTF. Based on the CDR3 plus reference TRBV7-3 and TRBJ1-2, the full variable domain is GAGVSQTPSNKVTEKGKYVELRCDPISGHTALYWYRQSLGQGPEFLIYFQGTGAADDSGLPNDRFFAVRPEGSVSTLKIQRTERGDSAVYLCASSTGGTNYGYTFGSGTRLTVV.

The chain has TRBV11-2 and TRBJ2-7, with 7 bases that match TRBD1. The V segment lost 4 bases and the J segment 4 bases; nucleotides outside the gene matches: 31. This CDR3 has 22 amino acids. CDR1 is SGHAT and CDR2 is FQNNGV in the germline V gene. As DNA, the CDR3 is TGTGCCAGCAGCTCTACGCGTCGGCAGTTAGGGACAGCTGGTCGCCTACCTTACGAGCAGTACTTC. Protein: CASSSTRRQLGTAGRLPYEQYF.

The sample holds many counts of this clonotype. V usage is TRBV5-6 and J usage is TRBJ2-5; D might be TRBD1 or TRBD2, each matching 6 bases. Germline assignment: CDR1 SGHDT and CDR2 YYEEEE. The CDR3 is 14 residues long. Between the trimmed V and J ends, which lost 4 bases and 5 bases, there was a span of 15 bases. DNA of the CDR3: TGTGCCAGCAGCCCTGGAGGGGGTACGGAGACCCAGTACTTC. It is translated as CASSPGGGTETQYF.

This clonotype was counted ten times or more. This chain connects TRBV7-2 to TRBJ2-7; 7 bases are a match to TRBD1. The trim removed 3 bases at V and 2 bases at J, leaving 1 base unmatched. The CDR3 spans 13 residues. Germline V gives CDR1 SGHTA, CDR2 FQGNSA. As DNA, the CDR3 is TGTGCCAGCAGCTTCGACAGGGCCTACGAGCAGTACGTC. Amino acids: CASSFDRAYEQYV.

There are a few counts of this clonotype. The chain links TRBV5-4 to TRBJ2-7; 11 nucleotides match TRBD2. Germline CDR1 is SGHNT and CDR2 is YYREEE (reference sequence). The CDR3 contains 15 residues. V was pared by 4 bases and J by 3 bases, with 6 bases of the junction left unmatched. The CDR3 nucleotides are TGTGCCAGCAGCCCCGGGACTAGCGGTTTCTACGAGCAGTACTTC. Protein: CASSPGTSGFYEQYF.

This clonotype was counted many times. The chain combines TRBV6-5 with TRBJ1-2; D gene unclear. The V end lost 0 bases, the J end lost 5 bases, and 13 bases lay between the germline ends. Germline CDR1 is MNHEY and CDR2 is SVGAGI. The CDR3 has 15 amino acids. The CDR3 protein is CASSYSGRPLYGYTF. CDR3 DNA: TGTGCCAGCAGTTACTCGGGCAGACCATTATATGGCTACACCTTC.

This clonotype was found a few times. The CDR3 DNA reads as TGCGCCAGCAGTCCGGACCGCGGCGATCAGCCCCAGCATTTT. This gives the protein CASSPDRGDQPQHF. V is TRBV5-1 and J is TRBJ1-5; D call uncertain. Germline lookup yields CDR1 SGHRS and CDR2 YFSETQ. V lost 5 bases, J lost 5 bases, and 14 bases lay in between. This CDR3 spans 14 amino acids.

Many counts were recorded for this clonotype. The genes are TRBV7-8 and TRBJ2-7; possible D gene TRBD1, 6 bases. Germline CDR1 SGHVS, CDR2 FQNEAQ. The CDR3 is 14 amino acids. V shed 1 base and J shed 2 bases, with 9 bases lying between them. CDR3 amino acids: CASSLEAGAYEQYF. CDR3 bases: TGTGCCAGCAGCTTAGAGGCAGGGGCCTACGAGCAGTACTTC.

This CDR3 is CASSSRTGYWNNQPQHF. For the CDR3, the DNA is TGTGCCAGCAGCTCACGGACAGGGTATTGGAACAATCAGCCCCAGCATTTT. The V and J genes are TRBV7-2 and TRBJ1-5, with 8 bases identical to TRBD1. After removal of 4 bases from V and 3 bases from J, the junction contained 11 bases not matched to a gene. CDR3 length equals 17 residues. Germline V gene data show CDR1 as SGHTA and CDR2 as FQGNSA. Looking up the rest from reference TRBV7-2 and TRBJ1-5 gives the full variable domain: GAGVSQSPSNKVTEKGKDVELRCDPISGHTALYWYRQSLGQGLEFLIYFQGNSAPDKSGLPSDRFSAERTGGSVSTLTIQRTQQEDSAVYLCASSSRTGYWNNQPQHFGDGTRLSIL.

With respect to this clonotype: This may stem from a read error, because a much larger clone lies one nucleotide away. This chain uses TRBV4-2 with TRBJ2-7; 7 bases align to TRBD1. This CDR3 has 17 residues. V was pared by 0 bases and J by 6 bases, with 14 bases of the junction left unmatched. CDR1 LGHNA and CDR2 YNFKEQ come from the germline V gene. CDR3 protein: CASSQDGPRQGFCEQYF. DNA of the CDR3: TGTGCCAGCAGCCAAGATGGTCCCCGACAGGGATTCTGCGAGCAGTACTTC.

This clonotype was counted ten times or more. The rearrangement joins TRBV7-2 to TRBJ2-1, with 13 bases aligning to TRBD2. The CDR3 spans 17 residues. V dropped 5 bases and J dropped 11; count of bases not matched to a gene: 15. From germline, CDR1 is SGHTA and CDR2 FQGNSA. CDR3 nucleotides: TGTGCCAGCAGCCCTGGACTAGCGGGGGCCCGGACCGCAAAGCAGTTCTTC. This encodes CASSPGLAGARTAKQFF.

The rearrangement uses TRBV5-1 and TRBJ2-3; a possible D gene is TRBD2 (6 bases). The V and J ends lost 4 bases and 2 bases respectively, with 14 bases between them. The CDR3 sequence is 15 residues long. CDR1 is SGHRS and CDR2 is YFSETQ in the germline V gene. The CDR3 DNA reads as TGCGCCAGCAGCCCGGGGGACTGGTACACAGATACGCAGTATTTT. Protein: CASSPGDWYTDTQYF.

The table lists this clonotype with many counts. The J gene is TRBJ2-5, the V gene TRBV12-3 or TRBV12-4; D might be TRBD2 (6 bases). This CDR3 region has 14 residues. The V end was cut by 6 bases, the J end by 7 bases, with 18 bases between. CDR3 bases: TGTGCCAGCAGCCCGTCAGGGACTTTCGGGACCCAGTACTTC. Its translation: CASSPSGTFGTQYF.

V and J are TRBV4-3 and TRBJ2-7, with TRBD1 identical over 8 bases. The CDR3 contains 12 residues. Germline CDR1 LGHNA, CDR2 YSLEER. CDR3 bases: TGCGCCAGCAGCCAAGTGAGGCCAGGACAGGGCGTC. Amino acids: CASSQVRPGQGV.

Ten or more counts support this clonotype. The CDR3 here is CASSPDNNEQFF. The CDR3 DNA reads TGTGCCAGCAGCCCTGACAACAATGAGCAGTTCTTC. The V gene is TRBV7-9, the J gene TRBJ2-1; D gene unclear. Germline CDR1 is SEHNR and CDR2 is FQNEAQ (reference sequence). This CDR3 comprises 12 residues. Trimming cost V 5 bases and J 5 bases, with 7 bases left between them.

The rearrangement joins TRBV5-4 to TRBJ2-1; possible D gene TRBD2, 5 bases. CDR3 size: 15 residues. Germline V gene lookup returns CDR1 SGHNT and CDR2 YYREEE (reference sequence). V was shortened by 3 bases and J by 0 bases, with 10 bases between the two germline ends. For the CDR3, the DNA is TGTGCCAGCAGCTCCATGGGGAGCTCCTACAATGAGCAGTTCTTC. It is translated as CASSSMGSSYNEQFF.

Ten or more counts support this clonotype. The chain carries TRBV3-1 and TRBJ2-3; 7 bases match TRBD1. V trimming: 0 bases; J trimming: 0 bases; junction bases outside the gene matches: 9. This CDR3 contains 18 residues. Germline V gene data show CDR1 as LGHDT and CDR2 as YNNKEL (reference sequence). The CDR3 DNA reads TGTGCCAGCAGCCAAGAACAGTCCGGGACAGAGAGCACAGATACGCAGTATTTT. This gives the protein CASSQEQSGTESTDTQYF.

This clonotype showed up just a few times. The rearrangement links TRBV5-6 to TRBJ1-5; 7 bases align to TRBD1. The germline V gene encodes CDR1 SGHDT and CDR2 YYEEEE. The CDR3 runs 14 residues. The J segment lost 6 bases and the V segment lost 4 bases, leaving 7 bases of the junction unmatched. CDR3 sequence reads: CASSRKTGFQPQHF. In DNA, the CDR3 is TGTGCCAGCAGCCGCAAGACAGGGTTTCAGCCCCAGCATTTT. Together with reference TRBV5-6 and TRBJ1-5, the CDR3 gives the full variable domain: DAGVTQSPTHLIKTRGQQVTLRCSPKSGHDTVSWYQQALGQGPQFIFQYYEEEERQRGNFPDRFSGHQFPNYSSELNVNALLLGDSALYLCASSRKTGFQPQHFGDGTRLSIL.

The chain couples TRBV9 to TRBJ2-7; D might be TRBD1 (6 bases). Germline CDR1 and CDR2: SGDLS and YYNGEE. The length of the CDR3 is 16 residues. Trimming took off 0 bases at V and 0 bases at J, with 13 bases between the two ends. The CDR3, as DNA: TGTGCCAGCAGCGTAGCCCCCCAGGGGCCCTCCTACGAGCAGTACTTC. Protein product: CASSVAPQGPSYEQYF.

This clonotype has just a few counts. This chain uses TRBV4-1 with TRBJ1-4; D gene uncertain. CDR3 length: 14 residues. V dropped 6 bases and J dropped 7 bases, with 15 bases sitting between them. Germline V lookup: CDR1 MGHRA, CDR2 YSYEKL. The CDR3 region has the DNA TGCGCCAGCAGGTCGGTGGTGGGTCGTGAAAAACTGTTTTTT. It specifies CASRSVVGREKLFF.

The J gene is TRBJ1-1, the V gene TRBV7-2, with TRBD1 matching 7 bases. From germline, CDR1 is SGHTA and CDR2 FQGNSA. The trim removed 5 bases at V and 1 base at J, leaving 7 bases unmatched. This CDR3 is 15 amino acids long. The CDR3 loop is CASSARQGGNTEAFF. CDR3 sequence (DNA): TGTGCCAGCAGCGCCCGACAGGGTGGGAACACTGAAGCTTTCTTT.

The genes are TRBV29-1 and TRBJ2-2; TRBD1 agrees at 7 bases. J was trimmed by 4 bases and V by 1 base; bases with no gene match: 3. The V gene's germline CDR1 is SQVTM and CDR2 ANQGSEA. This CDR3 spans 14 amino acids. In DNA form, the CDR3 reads TGCAGCGTTGAAGCGCACAGGGGCACCGGGGAGCTGTTTTTT. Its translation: CSVEAHRGTGELFF.

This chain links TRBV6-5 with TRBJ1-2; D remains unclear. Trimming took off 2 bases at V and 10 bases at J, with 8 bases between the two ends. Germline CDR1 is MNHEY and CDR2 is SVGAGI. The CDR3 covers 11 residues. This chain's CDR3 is CASSYRQFYTF. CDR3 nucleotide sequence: TGTGCCAGCAGTTACCGGCAGTTCTACACCTTC.

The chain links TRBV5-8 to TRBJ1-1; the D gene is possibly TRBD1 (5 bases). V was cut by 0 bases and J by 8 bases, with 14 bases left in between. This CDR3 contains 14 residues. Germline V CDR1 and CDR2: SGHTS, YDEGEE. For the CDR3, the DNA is TGTGCCAGCAGCTTGGGGCCTGGGGGACTAGAAGCTTTCTTT. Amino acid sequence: CASSLGPGGLEAFF. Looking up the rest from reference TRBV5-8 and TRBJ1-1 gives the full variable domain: EAGVTQSPTHLIKTRGQQATLRCSPISGHTSVYWYQQALGLGLQFLLWYDEGEERNRGNFPPRFSGRQFPNYSSELNVNALELEDSALYLCASSLGPGGLEAFFGQGTRLTVV.

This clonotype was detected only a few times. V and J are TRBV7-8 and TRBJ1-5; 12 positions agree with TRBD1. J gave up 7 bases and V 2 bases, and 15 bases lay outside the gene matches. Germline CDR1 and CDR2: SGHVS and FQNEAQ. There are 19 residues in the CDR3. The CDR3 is CASSLSGPGTGGRGQPQHF. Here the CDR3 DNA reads TGTGCCAGCAGCTTATCGGGACCGGGGACAGGGGGCAGGGGACAGCCCCAGCATTTT.

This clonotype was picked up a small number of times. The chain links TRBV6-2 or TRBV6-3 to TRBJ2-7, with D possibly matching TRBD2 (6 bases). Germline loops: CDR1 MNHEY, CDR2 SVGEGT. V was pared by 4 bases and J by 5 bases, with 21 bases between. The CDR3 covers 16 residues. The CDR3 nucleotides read TGTGCCAGCAGTTGGGGGGATGAAATTTACGGCCACGAGCAGTACGTC. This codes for CASSWGDEIYGHEQYV.